Below, 27 T cell receptor beta chains from the same sample are listed, as sequenced in a study of blood T cell repertoires in COVID-19. Only in-frame clones appear in the TCRdb table, and some are missing; sequencing was by immunoSEQ multiplex PCR. This table holds about 180,000 clones, approximately 87% found once. The sample taken for sequencing was peripheral blood. Receptor source: a person between 65 and 80 years old with COVID-19, enrolled during active disease.

The V and J genes are TRBV9 and TRBJ2-3, with 12 bases identical to TRBD2. The CDR3 is 14 amino acids. With 4 bases clipped from V and 9 bases from J, the junction kept 6 bases outside the gene matches. Per the germline V gene, CDR1 is SGDLS and CDR2 is YYNGEE. The CDR3 DNA sequence: TGTGCCAGCAGCCAGGGACTAGCGGGTGGGACGCAGTATTTT. Translating gives CASSQGLAGGTQYF.

This clone was seen just once. The V call is TRBV28, the J call TRBJ2-2; 10 bases are a match to TRBD1. The CDR3 totals 16 residues. Germline V gene lookup returns CDR1 MDHEN and CDR2 SYDVKM. Trimming cost V 6 bases and J 7 bases; bases outside gene matches: 11. CDR3 loop: CASRPSGGTGVGELFF. CDR3 coding DNA: TGTGCCAGCAGACCGTCCGGTGGGACAGGGGTCGGGGAGCTGTTTTTT. The full variable domain, in which reference TRBV28 and TRBJ2-2 provide the parts outside the CDR3, is DVKVTQSSRYLVKRTGEKVFLECVQDMDHENMFWYRQDPGLGLRLIYFSYDVKMKEKGDIPEGYSVSREKKERFSLILESASTNQTSMYLCASRPSGGTGVGELFFGEGSRLTVL.

The chain is built from TRBV6-4 and TRBJ1-6; 7 bases fit TRBD1. In germline, CDR1 is MRHNA, CDR2 SNTAGT. The V segment lost 4 bases and the J segment 10 bases; nucleotides outside the gene matches: 10. The CDR3 covers 15 residues. CDR3 nucleotide sequence: TGTGCCAGCAGTGCCACAGGGGACGGGCTCTCACCCCTCCACTTT. The encoded protein is CASSATGDGLSPLHF.

This rearrangement joins TRBV6-6 to TRBJ2-7; D call uncertain. There are 15 residues in the CDR3. V dropped 5 bases and J dropped 2 bases, with 16 bases sitting between them. CDR1 and CDR2 from the germline V gene are MNHNY and SVGAGI (reference sequence). The CDR3 sequence is CASSRNTAPAYEQYF. Here the CDR3 DNA reads TGTGCCAGCAGTAGAAACACAGCCCCCGCCTACGAGCAGTACTTC.

V and J are TRBV2 and TRBJ1-5; 9 bases are shared with TRBD1. V trimming: 6 bases; J trimming: 10 bases; junction bases outside the gene matches: 16. The CDR3 covers 16 residues. Germline CDR1 reads SNHLY; CDR2 reads FYNNEI. The CDR3 spells CASRADRGREKQPQHF. Here the CDR3 DNA reads TGTGCCAGCAGGGCCGACAGGGGGAGGGAGAAACAACCCCAGCATTTT.

This chain connects TRBV15 to TRBJ2-7, with D perhaps matching TRBD1 (6 bases). V was cut by 0 bases and J by 0 bases, with 15 bases left in between. This CDR3 region has 17 residues. Germline V gene lookup returns CDR1 LNHNV and CDR2 YYDKDF (reference sequence). The CDR3 loop reads CATSRDHRATSSYEQYF. DNA of the CDR3: TGTGCCACCAGCAGAGACCACAGGGCAACTAGCTCCTACGAGCAGTACTTC.

This rearrangement joins TRBV4-1 to TRBJ1-1; D gene uncertain. CDR1 and CDR2 (germline): MGHRA, YSYEKL. V shed 0 bases and J shed 7 bases, with 9 bases lying between them. This CDR3 comprises 13 residues. The CDR3 loop reads CASSQDRGFEAFF. The CDR3 nucleotides are TGCGCCAGCAGCCAAGATCGAGGGTTTGAAGCTTTCTTT.

J is TRBJ2-7 and V is TRBV28, with 11 bases lining up with TRBD2. The CDR3 runs to 13 residues. The V gene's germline CDR1 is MDHEN and CDR2 SYDVKM. After removal of 11 bases from V and 3 bases from J, the junction contained 6 bases not matched to a gene. CDR3 in DNA: TGTGCCGTTAGCGGGGGGGCTTACTACGAGCAGTACTTC. As protein: CAVSGGAYYEQYF. The full variable domain, in which reference TRBV28 and TRBJ2-7 provide the parts outside the CDR3, is DVKVTQSSRYLVKRTGEKVFLECVQDMDHENMFWYRQDPGLGLRLIYFSYDVKMKEKGDIPEGYSVSREKKERFSLILESASTNQTSMYLCAVSGGAYYEQYFGPGTRLTVT.

The chain is built from TRBV28 and TRBJ1-2, with a weak D call TRBD1 (5 bases). V lost 9 bases and J lost 3, with 17 bases in between. Germline V lookup: CDR1 MDHEN, CDR2 SYDVKM. CDR3 length: 14 amino acids. The CDR3 here is CARKSSGTHYGYTF. In DNA form, the CDR3 reads TGTGCCAGGAAAAGCTCCGGGACTCACTATGGCTACACCTTC.

A single count supports this clone. The J gene is TRBJ2-2, the V gene TRBV11-2, with D possibly being TRBD1 (5 bases). Germline CDR1 and CDR2: SGHAT and FQNNGV. This CDR3 has 13 residues. The V end lost 4 bases, the J end lost 8 bases, and 11 bases lay between the germline ends. DNA for the CDR3: TGTGCCAGCAGCTCTCCAGGGTGGGGGGAGCTGTTTTTT. It encodes CASSSPGWGELFF.

This clone appeared once. The chain links TRBV7-9 to TRBJ2-7, with a weak D call TRBD2 (6 bases). The CDR3 consists of 16 residues. The V and J ends lost 1 base and 2 bases respectively, with 15 bases between them. Per the germline V gene, CDR1 is SEHNR and CDR2 is FQNEAQ (reference sequence). CDR3 region: CASSLEAGTRAYEQYF. CDR3 sequence (DNA): TGTGCCAGCAGCTTAGAGGCTGGGACTCGGGCCTACGAGCAGTACTTC.

V usage is TRBV18 and J usage is TRBJ1-2, with 7 bases aligning to TRBD1. Looked up from germline, CDR1 is KGHSH and CDR2 is LQKENI. Trimming removed 3 bases from V and 2 bases from J; junction bases left unmatched: 12. CDR3 length: 17 residues. The CDR3 DNA reads as TGTGCCAGCTCACCCTACCAGGGACAGACAACGAACTATGGCTACACCTTC. Translating it yields CASSPYQGQTTNYGYTF.

V gene TRBV9 combines with J gene TRBJ2-6, with a weak D call TRBD1 (5 bases). The CDR3 length is 17 residues. V gave up 0 bases and J gave up 0 bases, with 10 bases separating them. Germline values: CDR1 SGDLS, CDR2 YYNGEE. CDR3 in DNA: TGTGCCAGCAGCGTAGGTCTACAGGTCTCTGGGGCCAACGTCCTGACTTTC. The encoded protein is CASSVGLQVSGANVLTF.

CDR3 sequence reads: CASSTGLSSYEQYF. DNA for the CDR3: TGTGCCAGCAGTACGGGACTTAGCTCCTACGAGCAGTACTTC. This sequence joins TRBV7-2 and TRBJ2-7; D might be TRBD2 (6 bases). This CDR3 contains 14 residues. The V gene lost 6 bases and the J gene lost 0 bases, with 12 bases spanning the gap. Per the germline V gene, CDR1 is SGHTA and CDR2 is FQGNSA. The complete variable domain, with remaining parts taken from reference TRBV7-2 and TRBJ2-7, reads GAGVSQSPSNKVTEKGKDVELRCDPISGHTALYWYRQSLGQGLEFLIYFQGNSAPDKSGLPSDRFSAERTGGSVSTLTIQRTQQEDSAVYLCASSTGLSSYEQYFGPGTRLTVT.

The chain combines TRBV7-9 with TRBJ1-4, with TRBD1 matching 9 bases. CDR3 length: 16 amino acids. V shed 5 bases, J shed 5 bases, and the junction held 9 bases outside the gene matches. CDR1 SEHNR and CDR2 FQNEAQ come from the germline V gene (reference sequence). The DNA for the CDR3 is TGTGCCAGCAGCCGACAGGGGGGCAGGGCAAATGAAAAACTGTTTTTT. It translates to CASSRQGGRANEKLFF. The full variable domain, in which reference TRBV7-9 and TRBJ1-4 provide the parts outside the CDR3, is DTGVSQNPRHKITKRGQNVTFRCDPISEHNRLYWYRQTLGQGPEFLTYFQNEAQLEKSRLLSDRFSAERPKGSFSTLEIQRTEQGDSAMYLCASSRQGGRANEKLFFGSGTQLSVL.

The rearrangement joins TRBV27 to TRBJ2-5; TRBD2 aligns across 8 bases. Germline loops: CDR1 MNHEY, CDR2 SMNVEV (reference sequence). CDR3 size: 14 residues. V shed 3 bases and J 2 bases; nucleotides not matched to a gene: 2. CDR3 sequence: CASSFRGGQETQYF. CDR3 bases: TGTGCCAGCAGTTTTCGGGGGGGACAAGAGACCCAGTACTTC.

The genes are TRBV27 and TRBJ2-1, with D tentatively TRBD1 (5 bases). Between the trimmed V and J ends, which lost 5 bases and 2 bases, there was a span of 13 bases. Germline assignment: CDR1 MNHEY and CDR2 SMNVEV (reference sequence). The CDR3 is made up of 15 amino acids. CDR3 coding DNA: TGTGCCAGCAGTCCTAGACAGTGGGCCTACAATGAGCAGTTCTTC. Its translation: CASSPRQWAYNEQFF.

The J gene is TRBJ2-7, the V gene TRBV2, with 11 positions matching TRBD1. The germline V gene encodes CDR1 SNHLY and CDR2 FYNNEI. V was clipped by 7 bases and J by 4 bases; unmatched bases: 3. The CDR3 consists of 13 residues. CDR3 DNA: TGTGCCAGCACCGGGACAGGGGGATACGAGCAGTACTTC. Its translation: CASTGTGGYEQYF.

J is TRBJ1-5 and V is TRBV11-2, with a possible D match to TRBD1 (6 bases). Trimming took off 3 bases at V and 7 bases at J, with 16 bases between the two ends. This CDR3 region has 15 residues. The germline gives CDR1 SGHAT, CDR2 FQNNGV. CDR3 sequence reads: CASSLDSSLHQPQHF. CDR3 bases: TGTGCCAGCAGCTTGGACAGCTCCCTTCACCAGCCCCAGCATTTT.

The chain has TRBV6-6 and TRBJ2-1; 9 bases align to TRBD2. Germline V CDR1 and CDR2: MNHNY, SVGAGI (reference sequence). CDR3 length equals 13 residues. The CDR3 DNA reads as TGTGTCACGGGATTAGCGGGAGCGGGTGAGCAGTTCTTC. Its translation is CVTGLAGAGEQFF.

This rearrangement joins TRBV12-3 or TRBV12-4 to TRBJ1-2, with 7 bases lining up with TRBD1. This CDR3 comprises 13 residues. Losses at the gene ends were 6 bases for V and 6 bases for J; bases not matched to a gene: 7. CDR3 in amino acids: CASRSTGDDGYTF. The CDR3 region has the DNA TGTGCCAGCAGATCTACAGGGGATGATGGCTACACCTTC.

The J gene is TRBJ2-3, the V gene TRBV5-1; possibly TRBD1 for D (7 bases). This CDR3 has 14 amino acids. The V gene's germline CDR1 is SGHRS and CDR2 YFSETQ. V dropped 4 bases and J dropped 6 bases, with 15 bases sitting between them. The CDR3 region has the DNA TGCGCCAGCAGCCGGTTACAGGGGAGGGATACGCAGTATTTT. It translates to CASSRLQGRDTQYF. Looking up the rest from reference TRBV5-1 and TRBJ2-3 gives the full variable domain: KAGVTQTPRYLIKTRGQQVTLSCSPISGHRSVSWYQQTPGQGLQFLFEYFSETQRNKGNFPGRFSGRQFSNSRSEMNVSTLELGDSALYLCASSRLQGRDTQYFGPGTRLTVL.

The rearrangement uses TRBV15 and TRBJ2-7, with 8 nucleotides matching TRBD2. V lost 0 bases, J lost 3 bases, and 10 bases stayed unmatched. Germline V gives CDR1 LNHNV, CDR2 YYDKDF (reference sequence). The CDR3 has 17 residues. The CDR3 loop is CATSRDRLAGKVYEQYF. In DNA form, the CDR3 reads TGTGCCACCAGCAGAGATCGGCTAGCGGGCAAAGTCTACGAGCAGTACTTC.

This chain uses TRBV2 with TRBJ1-5; D may be TRBD1 (5 bases). V was trimmed by 3 bases and J by 9 bases, leaving 15 bases between them. This CDR3 has 14 residues. Germline assignment: CDR1 SNHLY and CDR2 FYNNEI. Written as DNA, the CDR3 is TGTGCCAGCAGTGATGCGGGGGGGTCATGGCCCCAGCATTTT. It specifies CASSDAGGSWPQHF.

The chain employs TRBV7-2 and TRBJ2-7; 7 positions agree with TRBD1. Trimming took 1 base from V and 4 from J; bases not matched to a gene: 19. CDR1 is SGHTA, CDR2 FQGNSA, per germline. The CDR3 length is 19 residues. The CDR3, as DNA: TGTGCCAGCAGCTTAGTCGAGTGGTACCGCCCCGGGACAGAATACGAGCAGTACTTC. Protein: CASSLVEWYRPGTEYEQYF.

V usage is TRBV25-1 and J usage is TRBJ1-1; D is uncertain. V was pared by 7 bases and J by 1 base, with 13 bases between. The CDR3 extends over 14 amino acids. CDR1 MGHDK and CDR2 SYGVNS come from the germline V gene. The CDR3 DNA reads as TGTGCCAGCAAAGCCCCAGGAAAGAACACTGAAGCTTTCTTT. Translating gives CASKAPGKNTEAFF.

This CDR3 reads CSAGSAGGSYNEQFF. CDR3 DNA: TGCAGCGCCGGGTCGGCAGGGGGCTCCTACAATGAGCAGTTCTTC. The gene calls are TRBV29-1 and TRBJ2-1, with TRBD1 matching 7 bases. Germline CDR1 and CDR2: SQVTM and ANQGSEA. V was pared by 7 bases and J by 0 bases, with 9 bases of the junction left unmatched. This CDR3 is 15 amino acids long.